This T cell receptor beta chain was observed in a study of T cells after posttransplantation cyclophosphamide. Assay used: immunoSEQ multiplex PCR; TCRdb lists only in-frame clones, some missing. Here the sample spans 23,000 or so clones, nearly 99% being singletons. The germline V and J ends were trimmed by 2 bases and 0 bases, with 11 bases remaining between them. The germline gives CDR1 SNHLY, CDR2 FYNNEI. The CDR3 runs 15 residues. The sample comprised naive CD8+ T cells sorted from PBMCs. This chain links TRBV2 with TRBJ2-7, with D perhaps matching TRBD2 (5 bases). The clonotype was recovered from a man aged 35-49 years in good health, CMV-negative, and a related stem cell transplant donor. CDR3 region: CASSESRGSSYEQYF. Here the CDR3 DNA reads TGTGCCAGCAGTGAATCTCGGGGATCCTCCTACGAGCAGTACTTC.